The 13 T cell receptor beta chains presented below share a single source sample, sequenced in a study of T cell repertoires in cytomegalovirus infection. TCRdb reanalysed the reads using MiXCR and keeps one entry per CDR3 protein. Of 310,000 or so distinct CDR3 sequences in the sample, approximately 10% were seen once. The specimen sequenced was PBMCs. The receptors derive from a human donor in good health (CMV status not recorded). Some clones in this sample may be carry-over from other donors' samples.

This clonotype was seen repeatedly, ten times or more. J is TRBJ1-1 and V is TRBV28, with 7 bases aligning to TRBD1. CDR3 length equals 15 residues. From germline, CDR1 is MDHEN and CDR2 SYDVKM. The ends lost 4 bases at V and 0 bases at J; junction bases unmatched: 5. The CDR3, as DNA: TGTGCCAGCAGTTCCATACAGGGGATGAACACTGAAGCTTTCTTT. Translated, it gives CASSSIQGMNTEAFF. The entire variable domain, with the rest obtained from reference TRBV28 and TRBJ1-1, is as follows: DVKVTQSSRYLVKRTGEKVFLECVQDMDHENMFWYRQDPGLGLRLIYFSYDVKMKEKGDIPEGYSVSREKKERFSLILESASTNQTSMYLCASSSIQGMNTEAFFGQGTRLTVV.

This clonotype was seen repeatedly, ten times or more. This chain connects TRBV28 to TRBJ1-1; 7 nucleotides line up with TRBD1. Germline values: CDR1 MDHEN, CDR2 SYDVKM. The CDR3 extends over 14 amino acids. The J segment lost 2 bases and the V segment lost 5 bases, leaving 5 bases of the junction unmatched. Here the CDR3 DNA reads TGTGCCAGCAGTGAGGACAGGAGAAACACTGAAGCTTTCTTT. Its protein product is CASSEDRRNTEAFF.

At least ten counts were recorded for this clonotype. The rearrangement joins TRBV12-3 or TRBV12-4 to TRBJ2-5; perhaps TRBD1 as D (6 bases). This CDR3 has 16 residues. The germline V and J ends were trimmed by 6 bases and 2 bases, with 19 bases remaining between them. DNA for the CDR3: TGTGCCAGCAGCCCCGTCCGGGACATCCTTCAAGAGACCCAGTACTTC. It is translated as CASSPVRDILQETQYF.

This clonotype showed up many times. This chain links TRBV5-1 with TRBJ1-5; D is possibly TRBD1 (6 bases). The germline CDR1 and CDR2 sequences are SGHRS and YFSETQ. CDR3 length equals 15 residues. Trimming shortened V by 4 bases and J by 5 bases, and 16 bases separated the two germline ends. CDR3 nucleotides: TGCGCCAGCAGCCAAGGGGGGGGCAGGGATCAGCCCCAGCATTTT. It yields the protein CASSQGGGRDQPQHF.

This clonotype has at least ten counts. V and J are TRBV12-3 or TRBV12-4 and TRBJ2-7; D unclear. The CDR3 length is 13 residues. Trimming removed 6 bases from V and 3 bases from J, with 12 bases in between. CDR3: CASSSGGDYEQYF. For the CDR3, the DNA is TGTGCCAGCAGCTCCGGCGGCGACTACGAGCAGTACTTC.

The chain employs TRBV20-1 and TRBJ1-2; D is uncertain. CDR1 is DFQATT and CDR2 is SNEGSKA in the germline V gene (reference sequence). This CDR3 is built from 14 residues. V lost 6 bases and J 4 bases, leaving 18 bases between the germline ends. The CDR3 is CSAIPAARGYGYTF. The CDR3 DNA reads TGCAGTGCCATCCCAGCGGCGCGGGGCTATGGCTACACCTTC.

About this clonotype: A much bigger clone sits one base away, suggesting this may be a read error. This chain uses TRBV12-3 or TRBV12-4 with TRBJ2-1, with D tentatively TRBD1 (6 bases). This CDR3 has 12 amino acids. Trimming pared 6 bases from V and 8 bases from J, leaving 11 bases between. The CDR3 region is CASRIQGDEQFF. DNA of the CDR3: TGTGCCAGCAGAATACAGGGCGATGAGCAGTTCTTC.

This clonotype has ten or more counts. V is TRBV29-1 and J is TRBJ2-5; possible D gene TRBD1, 6 bases. Per germline, CDR1 SQVTM and CDR2 ANQGSEA. The CDR3 totals 13 residues. V was clipped by 7 bases and J by 5 bases, with 17 bases between them. The CDR3, as DNA: TGCAGCGGGGGGCTGGGGGACCGGGAGACCCAGTACTTC. Its protein is CSGGLGDRETQYF.

The CDR3 loop is CASSEVGQGANTQYF. The CDR3 nucleotides are TGTGCCAGCAGCGAGGTGGGACAGGGGGCAAATACGCAGTATTTT. The chain combines TRBV9 with TRBJ2-3; 12 bases are a match to TRBD1. Trimming removed 3 bases from V and 7 bases from J; junction bases left unmatched: 6. Germline CDR1 SGDLS, CDR2 YYNGEE. The CDR3 runs to 15 residues.

In this sample, this clonotype turned up many times. This chain connects TRBV7-2 to TRBJ1-3, with D possibly being TRBD1 (6 bases). CDR3 size: 16 residues. Germline V CDR1 and CDR2: SGHTA, FQGNSA. The V end lost 1 base, the J end lost 3 bases, and 13 bases lay between the germline ends. This CDR3 is CASSLGTGRLGNTIYF. CDR3 DNA sequence: TGTGCCAGCAGCTTAGGAACAGGGAGACTTGGAAACACCATATATTTT. The whole variable domain, filled in from reference TRBV7-2 and TRBJ1-3, reads GAGVSQSPSNKVTEKGKDVELRCDPISGHTALYWYRQSLGQGLEFLIYFQGNSAPDKSGLPSDRFSAERTGGSVSTLTIQRTQQEDSAVYLCASSLGTGRLGNTIYFGEGSWLTVV.

This clonotype has at least ten counts. The V gene is TRBV6-1, the J gene TRBJ2-5; tentative D call: TRBD1 (6 bases). The V and J ends lost 6 bases and 4 bases respectively, with 15 bases between them. This CDR3 is 14 amino acids long. CDR1 and CDR2 (germline): MNHNS, SASEGT. The CDR3 bases are TGTGCCAGCAGCGATCATGGGACAACAGAGACCCAGTACTTC. Amino acid sequence: CASSDHGTTETQYF.

This clonotype was counted between two and nine times. The chain links TRBV6-5 to TRBJ1-1; the D is unclear. CDR1 is MNHEY and CDR2 is SVGAGI in the germline V gene. This CDR3 has 13 residues. The germline V and J ends were trimmed by 3 bases and 6 bases, with 11 bases remaining between them. CDR3: CASSYTGLAEAFF. The CDR3 DNA is TGTGCCAGCAGTTATACGGGTCTCGCTGAAGCTTTCTTT.

This clonotype was picked up many times. This sequence joins TRBV7-3 and TRBJ2-5, with 10 bases fitting TRBD2. This CDR3 contains 15 residues. Germline V CDR1 and CDR2: SGHTA, FQGTGA. With V trimmed by 1 base and J by 5 bases, 4 bases remained unmatched. The CDR3 loop reads CASSLMGLAKETQYF. The CDR3 DNA reads TGTGCCAGCAGCTTAATGGGACTAGCGAAGGAGACCCAGTACTTC.